These 17 T cell receptor beta chains were all obtained from the same sample, sequenced in a study of control samples from healthy donors and cancer patients. Measured with immunoSEQ multiplex PCR; TCRdb has only the in-frame clones, and not every one. Among 65,000 to 90,000 clones listed, roughly 86% were seen once. Sequenced material: blood. The receptors shown here come from a man aged 50-59 years in good health.

This chain joins TRBV21-1 and TRBJ2-2; the table's D call of TRBD1 was not tested on the DNA. TRBV21-1 is reported as a pseudogene. This CDR3 has 14 amino acids. In DNA form, the CDR3 reads TGTGCCAACTTAGGCAGGGTGCGCGGCGGGGAGCTGTTTTTT. This gives the protein CANLGRVRGGELFF.

V usage is TRBV20-1 and J usage is TRBJ2-1; 8 bases match TRBD2. This CDR3 contains 11 residues. Looked up from germline, CDR1 is DFQATT and CDR2 is SNEGSKA (reference sequence). Trimming cost V 6 bases and J 12 bases; bases outside gene matches: 7. The CDR3: CSALKRGRQFF. The CDR3 DNA reads TGCAGTGCCCTTAAGCGGGGGAGGCAGTTCTTC.

The rearrangement uses TRBV27 and TRBJ1-5; possibly TRBD1 for D (5 bases). The germline V and J ends were trimmed by 3 bases and 1 base, with 7 bases remaining between them. This CDR3 has 14 amino acids. The germline V gene has CDR1 MNHEY and CDR2 SMNVEV (reference sequence). The CDR3 bases are TGTGCCAGCAGTTTTGGGGGGAGCAATCAGCCCCAGCATTTT. Its translation: CASSFGGSNQPQHF.

The rearrangement uses TRBV3-1 (or the pseudogene TRBV3-2) and TRBJ2-1, with D uncertain. Germline assignment: CDR1 LGHDT and CDR2 YNNKEL (reference sequence). The CDR3 has 12 residues. The germline V and J ends were trimmed by 5 bases and 8 bases, with 10 bases remaining between them. CDR3 in amino acids: CASSSHGDEQFF. The CDR3 coding sequence is TGTGCCAGCAGCTCTCATGGGGATGAGCAGTTCTTC.

The chain recombines TRBV11-3 with TRBJ1-3; D not resolved. The V gene lost 5 bases and the J gene lost 0 bases, with 8 bases spanning the gap. This CDR3 is built from 14 residues. The germline CDR1 and CDR2 sequences are SGHNT and YENEEA. The CDR3 protein is CASSPRSSGNTIYF. In DNA form, the CDR3 reads TGTGCCAGCAGCCCTCGGAGCTCTGGAAACACCATATATTTT.

The CDR3: CASSQELAGPTDTQYF. CDR3 coding DNA: TGTGCCAGCAGCCAAGAACTGGCGGGACCCACAGATACGCAGTATTTT. The chain couples TRBV14 to TRBJ2-3, with a possible D match to TRBD2 (6 bases). The CDR3 is 16 amino acids. V lost 0 bases and J lost 2, with 12 bases in between. CDR1 and CDR2 from the germline V gene are SGHDN and FVKESK.

CDR3 nucleotides: TGTGCCAGCAGTTGGGCGGGGAACACCATATATTTT. Translated: CASSWAGNTIYF. J is TRBJ1-3 and V is TRBV6-2 or TRBV6-3, with D hard to call. From germline, CDR1 is MNHEY and CDR2 SVGEGT. The CDR3 is 12 residues long. With 4 bases removed from V and 7 bases from J, the gap between germline ends came to 8 bases.

This CDR3 reads CASSQDQREETQYF. In DNA, the CDR3 is TGTGCCAGCAGCCAAGATCAGCGGGAAGAGACCCAGTACTTC. The chain has TRBV4-2 and TRBJ2-5; weak D call: TRBD2 (6 bases). With 0 bases removed from V and 3 bases from J, the gap between germline ends came to 8 bases. This CDR3 region has 14 residues. Germline V gives CDR1 LGHNA, CDR2 YNFKEQ.

This clone showed up just once. The chain uses TRBV3-1 (or the pseudogene TRBV3-2) and TRBJ2-5; a weak D match, TRBD2 (7 bases). Germline V gives CDR1 LGHDT, CDR2 YNNKEL (reference sequence). The V end lost 3 bases, the J end lost 2 bases, and 16 bases lay between the germline ends. The CDR3 length is 16 residues. The CDR3 bases are TGTGCCAGCAGCCAGAGACAGGAGGGAGGGCAAGAGACCCAGTACTTC. Its translation: CASSQRQEGGQETQYF.

V gene TRBV7-3 combines with J gene TRBJ2-1; tentative D call: TRBD2 (5 bases). Germline V gene sequence: CDR1 SGHTA, CDR2 FQGTGA. Trimming removed 1 base from V and 8 bases from J, with 21 bases in between. The CDR3 has 17 amino acids. The CDR3 reads CASSLMGSSTPWDEQFF. The CDR3, as DNA: TGTGCCAGCAGCTTAATGGGGTCTAGCACCCCCTGGGATGAGCAGTTCTTC.

The rearrangement joins TRBV10-3 to TRBJ1-5; no firm D call. Per germline, CDR1 ENHRY and CDR2 SYGVKD. The CDR3 is made up of 12 amino acids. V lost 6 bases and J lost 5, with 8 bases in between. The CDR3 region is CAISPDDQPQHF. The CDR3 nucleotides are TGTGCCATCAGCCCGGACGATCAGCCCCAGCATTTT.

The chain joins TRBV24-1 to TRBJ2-3; 9 nucleotides match TRBD1. V lost 3 bases to trimming and J lost 1 base; unmatched junction nucleotides: 4. This CDR3 contains 16 residues. CDR1 is KGHDR, CDR2 SFDVKD, per germline. The CDR3 loop is CATSDPGDRGTDTQYF. As DNA, the CDR3 is TGTGCCACCAGTGATCCCGGGGACAGGGGCACAGATACGCAGTATTTT.

The gene calls are TRBV5-1 and TRBJ2-2; tentatively, D is TRBD1 (6 bases). The V gene's germline CDR1 is SGHRS and CDR2 YFSETQ. Trimming left V 0 bases short and J 6 bases short, with 6 bases between. The CDR3 runs 13 residues. DNA of the CDR3: TGCGCCAGCAGCTTGGACAGGGCCGGGGAGCTGTTTTTT. It yields the protein CASSLDRAGELFF.

The gene calls are TRBV25-1 and TRBJ2-5; D might be TRBD2 (6 bases). From germline, CDR1 is MGHDK and CDR2 SYGVNS. The CDR3 length is 14 residues. Trimming shortened V by 2 bases and J by 5 bases, and 12 bases separated the two germline ends. The CDR3 spells CASSEAGPVETQYF. The DNA of the CDR3 is TGTGCCAGCAGTGAAGCGGGACCGGTGGAGACCCAGTACTTC.

This chain joins TRBV21-1 and TRBJ2-4; TRBD2, the D gene given by the table, was not confirmed from the DNA. TRBV21-1 is marked as a pseudogene. This CDR3 spans 14 amino acids. Here the CDR3 reads CASSTGTRENIQYF. The CDR3 DNA follows: TGTGCCAGCAGCACCGGGACTAGAGAAAACATTCAGTACTTC.

The chain recombines TRBV23-1 with TRBJ2-1; D not resolved. TRBV23-1 is placed among ORFs of uncertain function. The V end was cut by 2 bases, the J end by 1 base, with 6 bases between. The CDR3 loop spans 14 amino acids. The CDR3 sequence: CASSQIGSYNEQFF. Here the CDR3 DNA reads TGCGCCAGCAGTCAAATAGGATCCTACAATGAGCAGTTCTTC.

The genes are TRBV12-3 or TRBV12-4 and TRBJ2-6; D uncertain. The CDR3 runs 13 residues. The germline V and J ends were trimmed by 2 bases and 4 bases, with 3 bases remaining between them. In DNA form, the CDR3 reads TGTGCCAGCAGTTTAAAAGGGGCCAACGTCCTGACTTTC. Its protein product is CASSLKGANVLTF.